The T cell receptor beta chain described here comes from a study of human T cells and chemical hapten exposure. Background on the study: On 2 cm by 2 cm of upper inner arm skin, sensitization was performed with 2% DPC. Patch tests applied 0.01% DPC to the upper back, read at 6 days.

The CDR3 extends over 14 amino acids. The germline CDR1 and CDR2 sequences are DFQATT and SNEGSKA (reference sequence). The V gene lost 0 bases and the J gene lost 3 bases, with 12 bases spanning the gap. Time point specified: pre-sensitization, week 0. Regarding treatment: therapeutic diphenylcyclopropenone sensitization with weekly scalp DPC. One entry per CDR3 protein, called by TCRdb with MiXCR from the RACE reads. The table shows some 360,000 distinct CDR3 sequences, with approximately 5.1% occurring only once. This clonotype has more than one count but fewer than ten. The clonotype comes from a woman aged 50 to 60 with alopecia areata. Some clones in this sample may be carry-over from other donors' samples. The source material was whole blood, sampled in connection with sensitization to the hapten diphenylcyclopropenone (DPC). The genes are TRBV20-1 and TRBJ2-7, with D perhaps TRBD2 (6 bases). CDR3 in amino acids: CSARDLRGVYEQYF. The DNA for the CDR3 is TGCAGTGCTAGAGATCTGCGGGGAGTCTACGAGCAGTACTTC.